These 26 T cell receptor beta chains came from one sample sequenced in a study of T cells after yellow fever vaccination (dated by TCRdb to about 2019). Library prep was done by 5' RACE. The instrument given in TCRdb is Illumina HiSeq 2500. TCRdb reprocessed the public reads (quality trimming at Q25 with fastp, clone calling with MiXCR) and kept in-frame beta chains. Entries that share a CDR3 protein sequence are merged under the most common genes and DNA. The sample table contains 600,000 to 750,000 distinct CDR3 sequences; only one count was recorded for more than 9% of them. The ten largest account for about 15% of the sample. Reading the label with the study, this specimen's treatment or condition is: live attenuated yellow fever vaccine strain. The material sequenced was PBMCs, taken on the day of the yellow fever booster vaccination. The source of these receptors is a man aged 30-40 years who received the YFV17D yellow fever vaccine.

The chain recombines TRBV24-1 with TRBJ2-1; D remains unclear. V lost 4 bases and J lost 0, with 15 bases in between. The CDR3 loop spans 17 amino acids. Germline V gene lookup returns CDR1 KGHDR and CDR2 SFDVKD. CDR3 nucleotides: TGTGCCACCAGTGACCCTTCGACCATGAGCTCCTACAATGAGCAGTTCTTC. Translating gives CATSDPSTMSSYNEQFF.

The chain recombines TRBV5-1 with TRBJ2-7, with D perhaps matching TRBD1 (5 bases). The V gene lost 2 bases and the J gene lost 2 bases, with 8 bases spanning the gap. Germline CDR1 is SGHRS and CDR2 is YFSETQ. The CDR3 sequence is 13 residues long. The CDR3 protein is CASSLNRPYEQYF. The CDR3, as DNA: TGCGCCAGCAGCTTAAACAGGCCCTACGAGCAGTACTTC.

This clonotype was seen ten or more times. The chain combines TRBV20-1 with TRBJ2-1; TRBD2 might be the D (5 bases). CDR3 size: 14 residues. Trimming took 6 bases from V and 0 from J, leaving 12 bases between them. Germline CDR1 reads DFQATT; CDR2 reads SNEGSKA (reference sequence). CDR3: CSAESGSSYNEQFF. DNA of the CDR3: TGCAGTGCAGAAAGCGGTAGCTCCTACAATGAGCAGTTCTTC.

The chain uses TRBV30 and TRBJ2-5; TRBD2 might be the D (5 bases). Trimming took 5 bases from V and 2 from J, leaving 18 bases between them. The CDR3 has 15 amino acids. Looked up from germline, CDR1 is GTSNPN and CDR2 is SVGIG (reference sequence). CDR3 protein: CAWALIGGLQETQYF. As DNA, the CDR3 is TGTGCCTGGGCTTTAATCGGCGGGCTTCAAGAGACCCAGTACTTC.

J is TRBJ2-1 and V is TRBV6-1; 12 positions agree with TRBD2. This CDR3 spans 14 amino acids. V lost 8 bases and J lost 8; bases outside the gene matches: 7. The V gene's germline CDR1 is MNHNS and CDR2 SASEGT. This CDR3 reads CASGPSGRADEQFF. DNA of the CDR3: TGTGCCAGCGGCCCTAGCGGGAGGGCCGATGAGCAGTTCTTC.

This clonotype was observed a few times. The CDR3 here is CASSSPAPAANEQFF. CDR3 DNA: TGTGCCAGCAGTTCTCCCGCTCCGGCAGCCAATGAGCAGTTCTTC. This chain uses TRBV28 with TRBJ2-1; D is unresolved. Germline V lookup: CDR1 MDHEN, CDR2 SYDVKM. This CDR3 region has 15 residues. The germline V and J ends were trimmed by 4 bases and 6 bases, with 16 bases remaining between them.

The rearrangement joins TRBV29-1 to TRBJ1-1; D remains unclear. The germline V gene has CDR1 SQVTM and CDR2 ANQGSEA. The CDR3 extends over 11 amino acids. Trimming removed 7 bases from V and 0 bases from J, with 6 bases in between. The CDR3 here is CSGGLNTEAFF. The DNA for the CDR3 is TGCAGCGGGGGATTGAACACTGAAGCTTTCTTT.

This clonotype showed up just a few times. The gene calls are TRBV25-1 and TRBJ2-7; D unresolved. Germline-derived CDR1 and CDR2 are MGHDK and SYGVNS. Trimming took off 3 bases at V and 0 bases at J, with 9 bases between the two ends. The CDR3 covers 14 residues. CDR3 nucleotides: TGTGCCAGCAGTGATAGCTACCTCTCCTACGAGCAGTACTTC. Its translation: CASSDSYLSYEQYF.

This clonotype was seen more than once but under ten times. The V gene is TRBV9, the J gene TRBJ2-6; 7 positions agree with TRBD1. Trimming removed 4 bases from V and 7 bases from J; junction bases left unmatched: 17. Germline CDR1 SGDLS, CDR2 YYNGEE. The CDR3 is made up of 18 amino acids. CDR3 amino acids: CASSRYGGQATAANVLTF. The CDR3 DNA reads TGTGCCAGCAGCCGATATGGCGGACAGGCCACTGCAGCCAACGTCCTGACTTTC. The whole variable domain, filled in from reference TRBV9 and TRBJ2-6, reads DSGVTQTPKHLITATGQRVTLRCSPRSGDLSVYWYQQSLDQGLQFLIQYYNGEERAKGNILERFSAQQFPDLHSELNLSSLELGDSALYFCASSRYGGQATAANVLTFGAGSRLTVL.

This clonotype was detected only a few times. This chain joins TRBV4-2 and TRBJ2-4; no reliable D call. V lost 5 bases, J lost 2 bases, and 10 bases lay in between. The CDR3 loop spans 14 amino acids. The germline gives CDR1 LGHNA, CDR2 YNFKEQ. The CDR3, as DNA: TGTGCCAGCAGCTTAGGCCAGACCAAAAACATTCAGTACTTC. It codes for CASSLGQTKNIQYF.

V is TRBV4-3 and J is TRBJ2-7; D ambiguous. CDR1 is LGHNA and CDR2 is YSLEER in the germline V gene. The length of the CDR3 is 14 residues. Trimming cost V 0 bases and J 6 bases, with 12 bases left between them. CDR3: CASSQDRKALEQYF. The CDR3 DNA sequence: TGCGCCAGCAGCCAAGATCGAAAGGCCCTCGAGCAGTACTTC.

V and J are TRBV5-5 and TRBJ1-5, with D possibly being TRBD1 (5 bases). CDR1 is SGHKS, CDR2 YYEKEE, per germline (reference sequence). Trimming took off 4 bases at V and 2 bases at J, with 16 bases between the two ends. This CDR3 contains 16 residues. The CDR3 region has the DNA TGTGCCAGCAGCAACCAGCAGGGTGGGCGCAATCAGCCCCAGCATTTT. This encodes CASSNQQGGRNQPQHF.

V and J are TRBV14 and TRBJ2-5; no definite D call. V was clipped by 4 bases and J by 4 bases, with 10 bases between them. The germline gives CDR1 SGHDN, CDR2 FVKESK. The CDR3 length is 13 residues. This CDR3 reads CASSPLTRETQYF. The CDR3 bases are TGTGCCAGCAGCCCCCTGACGCGAGAGACCCAGTACTTC.

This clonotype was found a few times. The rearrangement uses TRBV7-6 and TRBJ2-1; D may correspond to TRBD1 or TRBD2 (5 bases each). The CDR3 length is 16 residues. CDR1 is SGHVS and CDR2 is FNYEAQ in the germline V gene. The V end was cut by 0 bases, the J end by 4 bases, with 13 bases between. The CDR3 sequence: CASSLAGTAAYNEQFF. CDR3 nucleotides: TGTGCCAGCAGCTTAGCCGGGACCGCCGCTTACAATGAGCAGTTCTTC.

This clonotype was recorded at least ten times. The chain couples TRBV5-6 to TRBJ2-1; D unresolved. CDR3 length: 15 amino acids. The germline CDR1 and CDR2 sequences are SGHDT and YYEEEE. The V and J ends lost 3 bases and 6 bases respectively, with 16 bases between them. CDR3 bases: TGTGCCAGCAGCTCGACCAGGAGAAACCGCAATGAGCAGTTCTTC. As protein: CASSSTRRNRNEQFF.

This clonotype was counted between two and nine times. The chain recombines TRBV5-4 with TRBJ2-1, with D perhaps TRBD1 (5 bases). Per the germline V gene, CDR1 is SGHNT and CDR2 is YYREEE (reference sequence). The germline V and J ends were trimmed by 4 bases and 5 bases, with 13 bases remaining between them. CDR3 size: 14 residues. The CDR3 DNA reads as TGTGCCAGCAGCCCCGCAGGCAGGGACAATGAGCAGTTCTTC. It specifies CASSPAGRDNEQFF. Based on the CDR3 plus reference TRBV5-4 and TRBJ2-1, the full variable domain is ETGVTQSPTHLIKTRGQQVTLRCSSQSGHNTVSWYQQALGQGPQFIFQYYREEENGRGNFPPRFSGLQFPNYSSELNVNALELDDSALYLCASSPAGRDNEQFFGPGTRLTVL.

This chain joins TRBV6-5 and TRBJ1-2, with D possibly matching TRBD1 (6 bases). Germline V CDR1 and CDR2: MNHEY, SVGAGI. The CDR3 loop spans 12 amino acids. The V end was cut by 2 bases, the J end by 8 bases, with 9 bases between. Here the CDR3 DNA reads TGTGCCAGCAGTTACCGGGGGCAAGGCTACACCTTC. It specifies CASSYRGQGYTF.

The CDR3 nucleotides are TGCAGTGCTACACCTAGCGGGAGGGCCCCTTACGAGCAGTACTTC. Encoded protein: CSATPSGRAPYEQYF. The chain links TRBV20-1 to TRBJ2-7; 12 nucleotides agree with TRBD2. Looked up from germline, CDR1 is DFQATT and CDR2 is SNEGSKA (reference sequence). Losses at the gene ends were 4 bases for V and 4 bases for J; bases not matched to a gene: 8. The length of the CDR3 is 15 residues.

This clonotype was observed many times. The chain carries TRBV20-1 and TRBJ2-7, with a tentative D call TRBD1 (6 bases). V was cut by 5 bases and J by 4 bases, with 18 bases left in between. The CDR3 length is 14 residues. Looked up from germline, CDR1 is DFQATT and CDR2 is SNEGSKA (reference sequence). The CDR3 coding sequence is TGCAGTGCTTCAGGGATGGACAGAAATTACGAGCAGTACTTC. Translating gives CSASGMDRNYEQYF.

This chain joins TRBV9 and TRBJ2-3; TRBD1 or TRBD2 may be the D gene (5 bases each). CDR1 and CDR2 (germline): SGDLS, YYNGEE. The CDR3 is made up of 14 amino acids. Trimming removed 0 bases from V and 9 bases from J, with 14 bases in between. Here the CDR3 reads CASSVDGDPFTQYF. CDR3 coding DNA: TGTGCCAGCAGCGTAGATGGGGACCCTTTCACGCAGTATTTT.

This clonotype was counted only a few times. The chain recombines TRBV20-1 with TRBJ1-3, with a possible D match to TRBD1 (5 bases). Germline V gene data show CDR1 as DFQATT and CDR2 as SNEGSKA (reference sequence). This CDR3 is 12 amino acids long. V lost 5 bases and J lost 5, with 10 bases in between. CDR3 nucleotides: TGCAGTGCTCCGGACATCCGAAACACCATATATTTT. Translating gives CSAPDIRNTIYF.

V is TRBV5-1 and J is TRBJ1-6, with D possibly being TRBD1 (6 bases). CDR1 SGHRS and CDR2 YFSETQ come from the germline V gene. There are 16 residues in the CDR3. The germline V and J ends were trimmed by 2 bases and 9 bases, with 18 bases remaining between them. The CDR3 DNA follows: TGCGCCAGCAGCTTAACAGGGACCTTCGGAAGTTCACCCCTCCACTTT. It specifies CASSLTGTFGSSPLHF.

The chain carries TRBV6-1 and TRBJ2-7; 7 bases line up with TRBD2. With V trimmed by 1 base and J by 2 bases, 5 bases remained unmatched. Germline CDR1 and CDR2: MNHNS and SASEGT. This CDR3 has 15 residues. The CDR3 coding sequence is TGTGCCAGCAGTGAAGGGAGCGGGACCACCTACGAGCAGTACTTC. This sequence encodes CASSEGSGTTYEQYF.

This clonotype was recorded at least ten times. CDR3 sequence: CASSAAGLHSYEQYF. CDR3 nucleotides: TGTGCCAGCAGTGCCGCGGGACTCCATTCCTACGAGCAGTACTTC. V is TRBV28 and J is TRBJ2-7; tentatively, D is TRBD2 (6 bases). In germline, CDR1 is MDHEN, CDR2 SYDVKM. V lost 5 bases and J lost 1, with 15 bases in between. This CDR3 comprises 15 residues. The complete variable domain, with remaining parts taken from reference TRBV28 and TRBJ2-7, reads DVKVTQSSRYLVKRTGEKVFLECVQDMDHENMFWYRQDPGLGLRLIYFSYDVKMKEKGDIPEGYSVSREKKERFSLILESASTNQTSMYLCASSAAGLHSYEQYFGPGTRLTVT.

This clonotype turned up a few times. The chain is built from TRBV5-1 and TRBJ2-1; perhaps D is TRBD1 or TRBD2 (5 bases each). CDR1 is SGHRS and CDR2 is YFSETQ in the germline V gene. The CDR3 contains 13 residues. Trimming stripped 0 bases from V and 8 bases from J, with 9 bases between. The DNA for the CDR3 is TGCGCCAGCAGCTTGGTAGGGGACCATGAGCAGTTCTTC. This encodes CASSLVGDHEQFF.

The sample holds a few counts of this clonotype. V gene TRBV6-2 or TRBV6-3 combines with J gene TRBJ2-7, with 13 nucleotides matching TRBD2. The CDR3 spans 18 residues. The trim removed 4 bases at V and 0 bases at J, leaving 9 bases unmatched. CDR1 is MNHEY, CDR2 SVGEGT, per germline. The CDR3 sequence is CASSSQMGLAGNSYEQYF. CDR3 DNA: TGTGCCAGCAGTTCCCAAATGGGACTAGCGGGGAACTCCTACGAGCAGTACTTC.